This T cell receptor beta chain came from a study of T cell repertoires in aging, cancer and after chemotherapy. About the research overall: Donors were grouped into six age bands spanning 30 or younger through 70 or older.

Trimming removed 1 base from V and 14 bases from J, with 13 bases in between. The CDR3 length is 12 residues. CDR1 is SGHTA and CDR2 is FQGNSA in the germline V gene. TRB rearrangements spanning V, D and J were amplified using mixed TRB-A/B primers. TCRdb used MiXCR to reprocess the multiplex PCR reads, holding one entry per CDR3 protein. Of about 2,700 distinct CDR3 sequences listed, about 24% are singletons. General observations from the study: Healthy donors lost TCR diversity with age mainly through richness, cancer patients through richness and evenness.

By sample fraction, this clonotype is medium-sized (0.01 to 0.1%). Its antigen remains unidentified. TCR beta rearrangements were amplified from peripheral blood genomic DNA. The sequencing sample was made of blood. The chain is built from TRBV7-2 and TRBJ2-3; no clear D gene. This clonotype was sampled from a human donor with a solid tumor. The CDR3 is CASSLEGLLVYF. CDR3 DNA sequence: TGTGCCAGCAGCTTAGAGGGTCTCTTAGTGTATTTT.